This T cell receptor (beta chain) stems from a study of technical replicates of blood from a handful of donors. Clones were read by immunoSEQ multiplex PCR, and TCRdb kept only the in-frame ones, dropping some. The table has 70,000 to 80,000 clones, approximately 96% seen once. CDR3 length: 14 amino acids. Germline CDR1 is MNHNS and CDR2 is SASEGT. V dropped 2 bases and J dropped 5 bases, with 12 bases sitting between them. The sample taken for sequencing was T cells isolated from PBMCs. The sequence came from a human donor in good health. The chain uses TRBV6-1 and TRBJ2-5; a weak D match, TRBD1 (7 bases). CDR3 DNA: TGTGCCAGCAGTGAACAGGGGGGTGGGGAGACCCAGTACTTC. It encodes CASSEQGGGETQYF.